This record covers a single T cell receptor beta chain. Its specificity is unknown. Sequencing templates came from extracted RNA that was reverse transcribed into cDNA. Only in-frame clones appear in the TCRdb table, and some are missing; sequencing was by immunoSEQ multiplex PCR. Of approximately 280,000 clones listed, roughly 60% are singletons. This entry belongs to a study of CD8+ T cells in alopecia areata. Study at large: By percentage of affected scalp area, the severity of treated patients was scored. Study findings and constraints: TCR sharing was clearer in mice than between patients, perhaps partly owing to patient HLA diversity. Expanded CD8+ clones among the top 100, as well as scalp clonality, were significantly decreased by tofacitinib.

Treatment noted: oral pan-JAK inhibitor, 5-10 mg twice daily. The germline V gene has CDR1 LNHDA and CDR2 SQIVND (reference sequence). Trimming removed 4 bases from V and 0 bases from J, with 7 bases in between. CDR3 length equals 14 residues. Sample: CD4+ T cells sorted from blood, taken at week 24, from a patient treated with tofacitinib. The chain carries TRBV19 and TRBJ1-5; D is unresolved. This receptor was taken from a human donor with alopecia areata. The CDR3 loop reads CASSTQYSNQPQHF. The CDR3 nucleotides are TGTGCCAGTAGTACCCAGTATAGCAATCAGCCCCAGCATTTT.